This TCR beta chain appears in the sequencing data of a study of vaccination effects on CD4 cells after COVID-19. A note on this clone: Its antigen is not identified.

Only in-frame clones appear in the TCRdb table, and some are missing; sequencing was by immunoSEQ multiplex PCR. This table holds around 35,000 clones, 65% to 75% found once. The junction had 5 bases not matched to a gene; V was cut back by 2 bases and J by 7 bases. Germline-derived CDR1 and CDR2 are LGHNA and YNFKEQ. The CDR3 consists of 15 residues. The culture ran for approximately 9 days before CD4+ T cells were isolated. The study found no prior SARS-CoV-2 infection in the vaccine recipients, who tested negative for nucleocapsid antibodies. A half-medium replacement with IL-2 medium was carried out on days 3 and 7.

The clonotype was recovered from a human donor who received a COVID-19 vaccine. Sequencing used CD4+ T cells from PBMCs cultured without peptide, obtained before COVID-19 vaccination. The chain links TRBV4-2 to TRBJ1-5; 10 bases line up with TRBD1. Here the CDR3 DNA reads TGTGCCAGCAGCCAACGACAGGGGGCGGGACAGCCCCAGCATTTT. It translates to CASSQRQGAGQPQHF.